This T cell receptor beta chain was obtained from a study of CD8 T cells in Susac syndrome. About the study: When their blood was taken, patients with Susac syndrome were therapy-naive, taking corticosteroids, or taking intravenous immunoglobulin alone.

Random-hexamer reverse transcription was applied to about 0.5 to 1 ug RNA. MiXCR, applied by TCRdb to the immunoSEQ multiplex PCR reads, yields one record per CDR3 protein. The sample includes fewer than 95,000 distinct CDR3 sequences, about 96% seen only once; the top ten take 0.5% to 0.8%. All included Susac syndrome patients satisfied recently defined diagnostic criteria for definite or probable disease. Negative isolation was used for CD8+ and CD4+ T cells, and FACS enrichment was applied to TEMRA cells. This receptor was identified in a human donor with Susac syndrome. Input material: CD8+ T cells from PBMCs.

This CDR3 is CASSLGQGSNQPQHF. The CDR3 region has the DNA TGTGCCAGCAGCTTGGGACAGGGAAGCAATCAGCCCCAGCATTTT. The V call is TRBV7-2, the J call TRBJ1-5; TRBD1 aligns across 9 bases. The trim removed 3 bases at V and 1 base at J, leaving 1 base unmatched. CDR1 is SGHTA, CDR2 FQGNSA, per germline. CDR3 length: 15 residues.